This TCR beta chain is drawn from a study of CXCR3-negative and CXCR3-positive naive CD8 T cells. On this clonotype: What it binds is unknown.

Points from the study as a whole: Memory CD8+ cells showed much lower diversity, while both naive subsets were comparably high. Within a donor, both naive subsets shared TRBV-TRBJ usage, unlike memory cells.

UMI-labeled 5' RACE yielded the TRB cDNA libraries. No DNA is given; TCRdb re-called the 5' RACE reads and lists each CDR3 protein once. This table holds 48,000 or so distinct CDR3 sequences. In germline, CDR1 is SGHVS, CDR2 FNYEAQ. This CDR3 is built from 13 residues. The sequencing input was memory CD8+ T cells from blood. This chain uses TRBV7-6 with TRBJ2-2. The TCR comes from a human donor in good health. Some clones in this sample may be carry-over from other donors' samples. CDR3 loop: CASSLLETGELFF.